The present T cell receptor (beta chain) was sequenced within a study of graft-versus-host responses after intestinal transplantation. Findings of the study overall: GvH clones occurred in recipient marrow; some first appeared in ileum or blood.

Around 200,000 CFSE-labeled responder cells were plated with around 200,000 irradiated, violet-dye-labeled stimulator cells. CFSE-low proliferating responders, CD3+CD4+ and CD3+CD8+, were sorted post-reaction. Germline assignment: CDR1 SGHVT and CDR2 SQSDAQ. V was pared by 5 bases and J by 2 bases, with 14 bases of the junction left unmatched. CDR3 size: 18 residues. Measured with immunoSEQ multiplex PCR; TCRdb has only the in-frame clones, and not every one. The table shows tens of thousands of clones, with 44% occurring only once. The source of this sequence is a human patient who was an organ donor for intestinal transplantation. This material consisted of alloreactive CD8+ T cells from a mixed lymphocyte reaction culture, taken before transplantation. Subset reported: CFSE-low proliferating T cells sorted from roughly 6-day pre-transplant mixed lymphocyte reaction (GvH or HvG direction). This rearrangement joins TRBV7-4 to TRBJ2-7; 11 bases align to TRBD2. Written as DNA, the CDR3 is TGTGCCAGCAGCGCAATCAAAATACTAGCGGGAGCCACCTACGAGCAGTACTTC. It encodes CASSAIKILAGATYEQYF.